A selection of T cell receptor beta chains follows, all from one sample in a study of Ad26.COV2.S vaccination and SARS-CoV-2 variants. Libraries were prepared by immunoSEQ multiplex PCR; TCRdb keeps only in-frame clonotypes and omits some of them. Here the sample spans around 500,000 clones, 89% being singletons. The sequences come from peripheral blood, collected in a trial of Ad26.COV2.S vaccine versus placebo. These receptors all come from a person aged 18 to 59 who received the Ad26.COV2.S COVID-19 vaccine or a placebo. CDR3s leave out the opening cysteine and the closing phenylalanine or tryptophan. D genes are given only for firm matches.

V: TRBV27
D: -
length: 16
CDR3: ASTDTGSGAEGNTEAF

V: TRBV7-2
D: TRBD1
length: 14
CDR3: ASSFGGGQGGQPQH

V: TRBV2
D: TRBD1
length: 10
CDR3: ASRTGFEKLF

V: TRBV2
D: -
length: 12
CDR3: ASSEERGMGELF

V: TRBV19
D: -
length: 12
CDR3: ASASGRGNYGYT

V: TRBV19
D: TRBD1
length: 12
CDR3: ASVDRAGTGELF

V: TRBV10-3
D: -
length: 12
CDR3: AISESKGNQPQH

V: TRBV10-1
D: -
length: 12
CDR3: ASSGHGGGYEQY

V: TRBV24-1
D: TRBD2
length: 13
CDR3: ATSDISGRDNEQF

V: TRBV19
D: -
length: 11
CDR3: ASIRAADLEAF

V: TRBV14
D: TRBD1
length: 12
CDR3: ASSQGTGKETQY

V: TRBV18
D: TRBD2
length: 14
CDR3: ASSPPRLATYNEQF

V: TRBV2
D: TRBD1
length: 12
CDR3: ASSEVSRGRLEF

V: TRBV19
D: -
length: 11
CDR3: ASSTLTNYGYT

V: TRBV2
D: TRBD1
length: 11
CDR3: ASRGQGGQPQH

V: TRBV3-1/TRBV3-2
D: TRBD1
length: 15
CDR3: ASSLKVGQGANYEQY

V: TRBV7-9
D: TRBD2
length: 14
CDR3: ASSLSFGTSYEEQF

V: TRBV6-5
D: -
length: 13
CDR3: ASSYQQGGGEKLF

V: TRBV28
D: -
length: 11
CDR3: ASSLGSVQAQH

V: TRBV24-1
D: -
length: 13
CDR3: ATSLMAATYNEQF